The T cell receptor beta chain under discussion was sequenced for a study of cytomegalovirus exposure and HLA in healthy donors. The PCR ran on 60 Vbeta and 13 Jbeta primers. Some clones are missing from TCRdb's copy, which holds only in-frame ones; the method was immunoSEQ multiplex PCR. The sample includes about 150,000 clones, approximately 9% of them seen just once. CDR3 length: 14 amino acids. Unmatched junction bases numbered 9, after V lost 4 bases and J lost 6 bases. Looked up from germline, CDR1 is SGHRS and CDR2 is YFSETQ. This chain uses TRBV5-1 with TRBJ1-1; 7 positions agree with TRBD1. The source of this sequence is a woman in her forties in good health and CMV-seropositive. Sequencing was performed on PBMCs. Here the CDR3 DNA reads TGCGCCAGCAGCCTGACAGGGCCCGACTCTGAAGCTTTCTTT. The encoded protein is CASSLTGPDSEAFF.